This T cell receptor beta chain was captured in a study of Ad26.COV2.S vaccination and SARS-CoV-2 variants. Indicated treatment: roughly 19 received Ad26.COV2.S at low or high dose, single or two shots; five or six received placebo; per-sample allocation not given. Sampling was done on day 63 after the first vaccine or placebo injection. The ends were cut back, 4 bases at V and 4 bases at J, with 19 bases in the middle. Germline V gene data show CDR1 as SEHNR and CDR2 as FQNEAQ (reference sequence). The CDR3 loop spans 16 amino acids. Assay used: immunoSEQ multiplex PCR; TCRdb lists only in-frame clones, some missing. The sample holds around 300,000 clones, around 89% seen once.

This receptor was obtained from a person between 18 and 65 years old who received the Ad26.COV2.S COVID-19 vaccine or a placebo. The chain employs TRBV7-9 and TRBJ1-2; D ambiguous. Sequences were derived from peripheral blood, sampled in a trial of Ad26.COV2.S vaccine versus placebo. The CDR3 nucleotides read TGTGCCAGCAGCTCAAACCTAGCCAGCGAGCCCTATGGCTACACCTTC. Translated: CASSSNLASEPYGYTF.